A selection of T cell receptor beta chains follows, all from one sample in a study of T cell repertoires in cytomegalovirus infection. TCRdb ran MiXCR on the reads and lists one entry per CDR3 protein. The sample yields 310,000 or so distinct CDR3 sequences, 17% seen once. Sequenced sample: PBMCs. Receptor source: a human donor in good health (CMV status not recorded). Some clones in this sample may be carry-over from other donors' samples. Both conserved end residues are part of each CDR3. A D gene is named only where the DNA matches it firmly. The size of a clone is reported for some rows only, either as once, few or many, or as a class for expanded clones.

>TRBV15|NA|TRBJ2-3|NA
CATSRGQFSTDTQYF
TGTGCCACCAGCAGAGGACAGTTTTCCACAGATACGCAGTATTTT
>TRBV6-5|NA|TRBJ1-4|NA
CASRHNEKLFF
TGTGCCAGCAGACACAATGAAAAACTGTTTTTT
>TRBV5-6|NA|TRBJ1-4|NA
CASSSYRVRGKLFF
TGTGCCAGCAGCTCCTACAGGGTTCGGGGAAAACTGTTTTTT
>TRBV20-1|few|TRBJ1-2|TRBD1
CSARTGGRGYTF
TGCAGTGCTCGGACAGGGGGCAGAGGCTACACCTTC
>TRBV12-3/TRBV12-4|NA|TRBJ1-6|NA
CASSSIGSPLHF
TGTGCCAGCAGTAGTATCGGTTCACCCCTCCACTTT
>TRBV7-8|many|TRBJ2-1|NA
CASSLARKYNEQFF
TGTGCCAGCAGCTTAGCCCGGAAGTACAATGAGCAGTTCTTC
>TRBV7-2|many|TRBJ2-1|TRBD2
CASSLGLEYNEQFF
TGTGCCAGCAGCCTCGGACTAGAATACAATGAGCAGTTCTTC
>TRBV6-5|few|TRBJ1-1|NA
CASSRQLSTEAFF
TGTGCCAGCAGTCGTCAGCTTTCCACTGAAGCTTTCTTT
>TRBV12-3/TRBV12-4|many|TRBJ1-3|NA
CASSWLRTANSGNTIYF
TGTGCCAGCAGTTGGTTAAGGACAGCCAACTCTGGAAACACCATATATTTT
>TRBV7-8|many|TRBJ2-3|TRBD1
CASSRGQGSTDTQYF
TGTGCCAGCAGCAGGGGACAGGGAAGCACAGATACGCAGTATTTT
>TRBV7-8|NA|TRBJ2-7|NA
CASSLAGSQRYEQYF
TGTGCCAGCAGCTTGGCGGGGTCCCAGCGCTACGAGCAGTACTTC
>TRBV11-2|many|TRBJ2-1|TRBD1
CASSLAPGQGSGEEELNEQFF
TGTGCCAGCAGCTTAGCCCCGGGACAGGGGAGCGGAGAAGAAGAACTCAATGAGCAGTTCTTC
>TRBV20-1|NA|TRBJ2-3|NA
CSAIPGSTDTQYF
TGCAGTGCTATTCCGGGAAGCACAGATACGCAGTATTTT
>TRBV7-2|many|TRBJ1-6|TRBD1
CASSFHRGLLNSPLHF
TGTGCCAGCAGCTTTCACAGGGGGCTTTTGAATTCACCCCTCCACTTT
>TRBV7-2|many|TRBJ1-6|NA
CASSLGGGPTLHF
TGTGCCAGCAGCTTAGGAGGGGGTCCGACCCTCCACTTT
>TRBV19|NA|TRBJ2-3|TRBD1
CASRRTGSTDTQYF
TGTGCCAGTAGGCGGACAGGAAGCACAGATACGCAGTATTTT
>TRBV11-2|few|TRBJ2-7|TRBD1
CASSFEGQISYEQYF
TGTGCCAGCAGCTTCGAGGGACAGATCTCCTACGAGCAGTACTTC
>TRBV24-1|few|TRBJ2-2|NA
CATSDWTAANTGELFF
TGTGCCACCAGTGATTGGACCGCCGCGAACACCGGGGAGCTGTTTTTT
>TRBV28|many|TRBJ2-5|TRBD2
CASSYPGLAGAQQETQYF
TGTGCCAGCAGTTACCCGGGACTAGCGGGGGCCCAGCAAGAGACCCAGTACTTC
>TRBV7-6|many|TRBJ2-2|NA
CASSPMEGAGGELFF
TGTGCCAGCAGCCCCATGGAGGGGGCGGGCGGGGAGCTGTTTTTT
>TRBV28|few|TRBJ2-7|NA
CASSNPDFAEQYF
TGTGCCAGCAGCAACCCGGACTTTGCGGAGCAGTACTTC
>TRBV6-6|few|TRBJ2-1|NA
CASSPWTGSSYNEQFF
TGTGCCAGCAGCCCATGGACTGGGAGCTCCTACAATGAGCAGTTCTTC
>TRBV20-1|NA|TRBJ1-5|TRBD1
CSARGEVTGAPQHF
TGCAGTGCTAGAGGTGAGGTGACAGGGGCGCCCCAGCATTTT
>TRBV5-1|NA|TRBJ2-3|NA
CASSLVLAGGADTQYF
TGCGCCAGCAGCTTGGTGTTAGCCGGTGGCGCAGATACGCAGTATTTT
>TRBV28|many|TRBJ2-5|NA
CASSFSQETQYF
TGTGCCAGCAGTTTCTCGCAAGAGACCCAGTACTTC
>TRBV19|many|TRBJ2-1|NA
CASSIRDGDEQFF
TGTGCCAGTAGTATTCGGGACGGGGATGAGCAGTTCTTC
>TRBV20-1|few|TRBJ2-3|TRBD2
CSETSGNTDTQYF
TGCAGTGAGACTAGCGGAAACACAGATACGCAGTATTTT
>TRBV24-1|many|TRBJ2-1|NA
CATSGWPNEQFF
TGTGCCACCAGTGGGTGGCCGAATGAGCAGTTCTTC
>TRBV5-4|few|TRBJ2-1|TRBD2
CASSLDPLAGLNEQFF
TGTGCCAGCAGCTTGGATCCTCTAGCGGGGCTTAATGAGCAGTTCTTC
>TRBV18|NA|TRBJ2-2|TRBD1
CASSPPGTGSTGELFF
TGTGCCAGCTCCCCACCCGGGACAGGGAGCACCGGGGAGCTGTTTTTT
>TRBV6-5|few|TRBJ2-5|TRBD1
CASSRQGRAETQYF
TGTGCCAGCAGTCGACAGGGGCGAGCGGAGACCCAGTACTTC
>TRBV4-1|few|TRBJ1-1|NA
CASSQATDEAFF
TGCGCCAGCAGCCAAGCGACTGACGAAGCTTTCTTT
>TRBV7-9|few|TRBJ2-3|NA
CASRGAPDTQYF
TGTGCCAGCAGGGGAGCGCCAGATACGCAGTATTTT
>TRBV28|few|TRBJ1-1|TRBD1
CASSLDGTGGRPEAFF
TGTGCCAGCAGTTTAGACGGGACAGGGGGCCGGCCTGAAGCTTTCTTT
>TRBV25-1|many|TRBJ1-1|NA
CASSGLGFMGDTEAFF
TGTGCCAGCAGTGGATTGGGATTCATGGGAGACACTGAAGCTTTCTTT
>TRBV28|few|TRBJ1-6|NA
CASSLANGVTPLHF
TGTGCCAGCAGTTTAGCCAACGGGGTGACACCCCTCCACTTT
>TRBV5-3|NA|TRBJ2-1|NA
CASTGGSIYNEQFF
TGTGCCAGCACGGGGGGCTCAATATACAATGAGCAGTTCTTC
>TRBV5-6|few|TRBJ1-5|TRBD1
CASSHGTGGASNQPQHF
TGTGCCAGCAGCCACGGGACAGGGGGCGCGAGCAATCAGCCCCAGCATTTT
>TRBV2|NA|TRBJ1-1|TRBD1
CASSPDRETEAFF
TGTGCCAGCAGCCCGGACAGGGAGACTGAAGCTTTCTTT
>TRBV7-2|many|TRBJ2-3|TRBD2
CASSQLAGGPDTQYF
TGTGCCAGCAGCCAACTAGCGGGGGGGCCGGATACGCAGTATTTT
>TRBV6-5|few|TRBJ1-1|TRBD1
CASSRDRDTNTEAFF
TGTGCCAGCAGTCGGGACAGGGACACGAACACTGAAGCTTTCTTT
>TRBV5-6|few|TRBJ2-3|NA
CASSLLHSKTLTDTQYF
TGTGCCAGCAGCTTGCTTCACAGCAAAACGCTCACAGATACGCAGTATTTT
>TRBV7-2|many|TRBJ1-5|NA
CASSSLGQPNQPQHF
TGTGCCAGCAGCTCTCTCGGACAGCCCAATCAGCCCCAGCATTTT
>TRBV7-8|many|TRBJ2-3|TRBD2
CASSMGLAAAQDTQYF
TGTGCCAGCAGCATGGGACTAGCGGCGGCTCAAGATACGCAGTATTTT
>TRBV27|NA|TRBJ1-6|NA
CASGKPAGASPLHF
TGTGCCAGCGGTAAACCCGCAGGGGCCTCACCCCTCCACTTT
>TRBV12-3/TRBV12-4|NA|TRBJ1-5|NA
CASSPAAVSNQPQHF
TGTGCCAGCTCCCCGGCGGCGGTCAGCAATCAGCCCCAGCATTTT
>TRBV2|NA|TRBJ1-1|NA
CASSVRQLNTEAFF
TGTGCCAGCAGTGTCCGACAGTTAAACACTGAAGCTTTCTTT
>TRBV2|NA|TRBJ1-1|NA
CASRISGVNTEAFF
TGTGCCAGCAGGATTTCCGGTGTGAACACTGAAGCTTTCTTT
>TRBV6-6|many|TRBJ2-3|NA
CASSYTSSTVDTQYF
TGTGCCAGCAGTTACACTAGCTCAACGGTAGATACGCAGTATTTT
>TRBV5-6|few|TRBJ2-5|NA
CASSQGGSETQYF
TGTGCCAGCTCCCAGGGAGGCTCGGAGACCCAGTACTTC
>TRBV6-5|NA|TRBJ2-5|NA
CASSYVGEETQYF
TGTGCCAGCAGTTACGTGGGGGAAGAGACCCAGTACTTC
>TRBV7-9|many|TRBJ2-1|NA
CASSPVLGEQFF
TGTGCCAGCAGCCCCGTGTTGGGTGAGCAGTTCTTC
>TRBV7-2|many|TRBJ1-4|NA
CASSPRGSEADEKLFF
TGTGCCAGCAGCCCCCGGGGCTCCGAAGCGGATGAAAAACTGTTTTTT
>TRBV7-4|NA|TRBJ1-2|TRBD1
CASSPATGVGYTF
TGTGCCAGCAGCCCCGCGACAGGGGTCGGCTACACCTTC
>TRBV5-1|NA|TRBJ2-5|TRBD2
CASSFEGLQETQYF
TGCGCCAGCAGCTTTGAGGGACTACAAGAGACCCAGTACTTC